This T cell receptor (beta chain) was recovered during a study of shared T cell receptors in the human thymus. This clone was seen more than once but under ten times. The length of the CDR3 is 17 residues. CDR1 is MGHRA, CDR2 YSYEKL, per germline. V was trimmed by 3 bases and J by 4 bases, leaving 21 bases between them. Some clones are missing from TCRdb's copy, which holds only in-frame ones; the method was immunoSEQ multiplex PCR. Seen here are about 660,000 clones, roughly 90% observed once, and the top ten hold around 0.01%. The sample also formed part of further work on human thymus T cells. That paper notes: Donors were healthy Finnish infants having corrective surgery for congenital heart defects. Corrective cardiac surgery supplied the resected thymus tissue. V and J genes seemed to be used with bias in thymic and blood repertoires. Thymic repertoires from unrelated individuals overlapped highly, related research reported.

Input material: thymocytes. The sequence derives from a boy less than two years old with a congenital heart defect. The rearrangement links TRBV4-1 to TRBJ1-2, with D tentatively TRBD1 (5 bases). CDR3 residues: CASSQINRPPKTYGYTF. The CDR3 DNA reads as TGCGCCAGCAGCCAGATTAACAGGCCCCCTAAAACCTATGGCTACACCTTC.